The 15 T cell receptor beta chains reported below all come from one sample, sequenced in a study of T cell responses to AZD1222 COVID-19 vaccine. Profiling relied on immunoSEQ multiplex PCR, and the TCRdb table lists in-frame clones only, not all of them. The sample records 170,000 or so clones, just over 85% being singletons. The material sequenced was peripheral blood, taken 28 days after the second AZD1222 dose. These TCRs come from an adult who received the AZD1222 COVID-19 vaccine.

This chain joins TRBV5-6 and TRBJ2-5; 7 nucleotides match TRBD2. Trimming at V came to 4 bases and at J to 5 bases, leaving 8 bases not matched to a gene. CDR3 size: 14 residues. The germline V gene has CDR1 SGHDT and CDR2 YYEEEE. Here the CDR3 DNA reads TGTGCCAGCAGCACCCAGCGGGGCGGCGAGACCCAGTACTTC. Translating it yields CASSTQRGGETQYF.

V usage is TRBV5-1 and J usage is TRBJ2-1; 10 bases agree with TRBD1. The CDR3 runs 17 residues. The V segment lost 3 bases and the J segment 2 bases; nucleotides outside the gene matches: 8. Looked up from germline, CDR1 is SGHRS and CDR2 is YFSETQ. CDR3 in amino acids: CASSWDRGPPTYNEQFF. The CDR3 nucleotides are TGCGCCAGCAGCTGGGACAGGGGCCCCCCTACCTACAATGAGCAGTTCTTC. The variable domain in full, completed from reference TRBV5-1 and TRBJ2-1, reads KAGVTQTPRYLIKTRGQQVTLSCSPISGHRSVSWYQQTPGQGLQFLFEYFSETQRNKGNFPGRFSGRQFSNSRSEMNVSTLELGDSALYLCASSWDRGPPTYNEQFFGPGTRLTVL.

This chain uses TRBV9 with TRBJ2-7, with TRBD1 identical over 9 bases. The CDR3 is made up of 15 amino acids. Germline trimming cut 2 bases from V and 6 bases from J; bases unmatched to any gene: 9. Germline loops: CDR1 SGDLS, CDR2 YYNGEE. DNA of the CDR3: TGTGCCAGCAGCGTCGGACAGGGGAGGAAATTCGAGCAGTACTTC. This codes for CASSVGQGRKFEQYF.

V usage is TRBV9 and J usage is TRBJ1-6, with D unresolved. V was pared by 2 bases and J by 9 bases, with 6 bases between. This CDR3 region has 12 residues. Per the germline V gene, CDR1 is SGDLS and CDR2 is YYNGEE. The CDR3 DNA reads TGTGCCAGCAGCGTCGGGGTTTCACCCCTCCACTTT. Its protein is CASSVGVSPLHF.

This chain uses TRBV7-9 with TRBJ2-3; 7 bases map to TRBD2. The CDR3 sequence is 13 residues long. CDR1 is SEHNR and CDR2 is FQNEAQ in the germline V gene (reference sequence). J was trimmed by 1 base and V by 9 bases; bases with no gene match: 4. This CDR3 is CASLAGGTDTQYF. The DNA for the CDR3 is TGTGCCAGTTTAGCGGGTGGCACAGATACGCAGTATTTT.

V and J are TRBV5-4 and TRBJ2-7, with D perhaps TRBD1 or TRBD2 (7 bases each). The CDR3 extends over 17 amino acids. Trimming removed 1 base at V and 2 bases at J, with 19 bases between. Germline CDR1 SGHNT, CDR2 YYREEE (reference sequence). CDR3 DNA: TGTGCCAGCAGCTTGTTTCGCGGGGCAGGGGGGGCCTACGAGCAGTACTTC. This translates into CASSLFRGAGGAYEQYF.

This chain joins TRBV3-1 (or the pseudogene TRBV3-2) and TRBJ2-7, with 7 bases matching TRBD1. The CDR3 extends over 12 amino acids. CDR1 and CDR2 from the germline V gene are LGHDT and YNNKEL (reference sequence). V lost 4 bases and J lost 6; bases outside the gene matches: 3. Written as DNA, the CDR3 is TGTGCCAGCAGCCCCACAGGGGCCGAGCAGTACTTC. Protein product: CASSPTGAEQYF.

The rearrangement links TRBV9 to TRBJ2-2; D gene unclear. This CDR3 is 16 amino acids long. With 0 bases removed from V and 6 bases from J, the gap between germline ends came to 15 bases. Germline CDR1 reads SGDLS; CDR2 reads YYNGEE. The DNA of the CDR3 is TGTGCCAGCAGCGTAGGCGGTAGTATACCACCCGGGGAGCTGTTTTTT. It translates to CASSVGGSIPPGELFF.

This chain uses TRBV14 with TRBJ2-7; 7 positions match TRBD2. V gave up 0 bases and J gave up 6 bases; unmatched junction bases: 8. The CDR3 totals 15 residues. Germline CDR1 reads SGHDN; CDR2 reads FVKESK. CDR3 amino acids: CASSQDWGGLGEQYF. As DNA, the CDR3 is TGTGCCAGCAGCCAAGATTGGGGAGGGTTGGGCGAGCAGTACTTC. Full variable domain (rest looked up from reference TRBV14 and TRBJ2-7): EAGVTQFPSHSVIEKGQTVTLRCDPISGHDNLYWYRRVMGKEIKFLLHFVKESKQDESGMPNNRFLAERTGGTYSTLKVQPAELEDSGVYFCASSQDWGGLGEQYFGPGTRLTVT.

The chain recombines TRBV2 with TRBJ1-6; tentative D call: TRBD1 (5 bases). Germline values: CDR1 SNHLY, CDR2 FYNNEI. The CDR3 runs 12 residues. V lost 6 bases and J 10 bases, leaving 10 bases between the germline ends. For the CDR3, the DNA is TGTGCCAGCAGCACAGGTCAATCACCCCTCCACTTT. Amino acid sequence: CASSTGQSPLHF.

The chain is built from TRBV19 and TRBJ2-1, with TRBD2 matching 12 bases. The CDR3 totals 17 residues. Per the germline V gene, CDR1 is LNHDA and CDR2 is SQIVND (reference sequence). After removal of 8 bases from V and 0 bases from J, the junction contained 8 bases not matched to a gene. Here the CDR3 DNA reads TGTGCCAGTTCGCGGCTAGCGGGGGGGAGCTCCTACAATGAGCAGTTCTTC. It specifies CASSRLAGGSSYNEQFF.

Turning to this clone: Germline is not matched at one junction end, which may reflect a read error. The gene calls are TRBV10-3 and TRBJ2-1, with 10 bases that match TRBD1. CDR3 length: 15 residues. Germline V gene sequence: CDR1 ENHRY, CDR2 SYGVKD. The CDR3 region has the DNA TGTGCCATCAGTGGGGGACAGGGGTCCTACAATGAGCAGCTCTTC. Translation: CAISGGQGSYNEQLF.

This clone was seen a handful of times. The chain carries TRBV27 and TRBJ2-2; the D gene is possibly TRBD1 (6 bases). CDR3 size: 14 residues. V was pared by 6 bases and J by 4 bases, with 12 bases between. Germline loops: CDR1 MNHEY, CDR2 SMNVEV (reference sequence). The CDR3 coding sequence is TGTGCCAGCAGGTTCTTGGGGGCCACCGGGGAGCTGTTTTTT. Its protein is CASRFLGATGELFF.

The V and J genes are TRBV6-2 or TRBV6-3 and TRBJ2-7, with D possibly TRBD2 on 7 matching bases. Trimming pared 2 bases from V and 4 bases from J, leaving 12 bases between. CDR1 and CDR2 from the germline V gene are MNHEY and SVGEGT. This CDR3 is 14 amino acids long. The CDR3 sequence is CASSYAEGGYEQYF. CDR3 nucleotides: TGTGCCAGCAGTTACGCGGAGGGGGGGTACGAGCAGTACTTC.

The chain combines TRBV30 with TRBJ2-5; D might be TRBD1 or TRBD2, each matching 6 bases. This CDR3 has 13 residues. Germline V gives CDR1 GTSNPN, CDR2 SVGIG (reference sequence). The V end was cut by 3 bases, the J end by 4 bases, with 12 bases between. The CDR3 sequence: CAWRGTGAETQYF. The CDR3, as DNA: TGTGCCTGGAGGGGAACGGGGGCAGAGACCCAGTACTTC.